This TCR beta chain derives from a study of CXCR3-negative and CXCR3-positive naive CD8 T cells. Worth noting for this clonotype: Its matching antigen is unknown.

Germline V gives CDR1 SGHTA, CDR2 FQGTGA. The CDR3 consists of 14 residues. Findings of the study overall: Memory CD8+ T cell repertoires were far less diverse than both naive subsets. Naive cells positive for CXCR3 carried more hydrophobic TRB CDR3s than CXCR3-negative ones.

UMI-labeled 5' RACE TRB cDNA libraries were prepared from the cells. TCRdb reprocessed the 5' RACE reads, with one entry per CDR3 protein and no DNA. This repertoire includes 80,000 to 95,000 distinct CDR3 sequences. This clonotype was obtained from a human donor in good health. Some clones in this sample may be carry-over from other donors' samples. Material for sequencing was naive CXCR3- CD8+ T cells from blood. Sample subset: CD45RO-CCR7+CD27+CD95- naive CD8+ T cells lacking CXCR3 (TNR3-). The chain joins TRBV7-3 to TRBJ1-1. Here the CDR3 reads CASSSGGSVTEAFF. The full variable domain, in which reference TRBV7-3 and TRBJ1-1 provide the parts outside the CDR3, is GAGVSQTPSNKVTEKGKYVELRCDPISGHTALYWYRQSLGQGPEFLIYFQGTGAADDSGLPNDRFFAVRPEGSVSTLKIQRTERGDSAVYLCASSSGGSVTEAFFGQGTRLTVV.